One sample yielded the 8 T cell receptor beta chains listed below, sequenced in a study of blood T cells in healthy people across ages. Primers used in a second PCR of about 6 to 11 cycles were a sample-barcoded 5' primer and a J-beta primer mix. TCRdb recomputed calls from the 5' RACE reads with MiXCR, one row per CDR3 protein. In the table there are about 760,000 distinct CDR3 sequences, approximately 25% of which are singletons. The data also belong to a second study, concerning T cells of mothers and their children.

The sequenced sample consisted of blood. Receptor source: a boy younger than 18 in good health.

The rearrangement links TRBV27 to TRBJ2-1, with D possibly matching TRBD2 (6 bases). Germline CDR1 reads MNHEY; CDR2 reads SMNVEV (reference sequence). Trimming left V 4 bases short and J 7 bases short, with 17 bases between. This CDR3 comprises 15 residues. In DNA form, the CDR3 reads TGTGCCAGCAGTTACTTCCGGGAGACTGGGAATGAGCAGTTCTTC. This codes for CASSYFRETGNEQFF.

CDR3 sequence (DNA): TGCAGTGCTAGAGATCGAGGGTTGGGCGCCACCTACGAGCAGTACTTC. Translation gives CSARDRGLGATYEQYF. The rearrangement links TRBV20-1 to TRBJ2-5; the D gene is possibly TRBD2 (5 bases). The DNA end is a closer match to TRBJ2-7, so the J assignment may be wrong. This CDR3 is 16 amino acids long. The germline V gene encodes CDR1 DFQATT and CDR2 SNEGSKA (reference sequence).

The DNA of the CDR3 is TGTGCCAGCAGCCAAGATACCCTATTAGAGGGTGGCTACACCTTC. Translating gives CASSQDTLLEGGYTF. This chain joins TRBV14 and TRBJ1-2; D unresolved. The germline V gene has CDR1 SGHDN and CDR2 FVKESK. CDR3 size: 15 residues. V was cut by 0 bases and J by 7 bases, with 15 bases left in between.

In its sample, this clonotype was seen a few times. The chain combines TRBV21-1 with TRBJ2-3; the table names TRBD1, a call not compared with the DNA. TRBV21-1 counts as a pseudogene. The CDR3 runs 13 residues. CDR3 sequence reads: CASSNLTGPRGNF. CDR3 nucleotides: TGTGCCAGCAGCAACCTTACAGGGCCGCGTGGGAATTTT.

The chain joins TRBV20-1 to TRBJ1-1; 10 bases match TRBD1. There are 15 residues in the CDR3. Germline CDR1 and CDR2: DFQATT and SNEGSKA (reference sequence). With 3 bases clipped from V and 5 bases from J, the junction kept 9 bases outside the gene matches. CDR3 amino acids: CSASRRQGAVTEAFF. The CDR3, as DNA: TGCAGTGCTAGTCGGAGACAGGGGGCTGTTACTGAAGCTTTCTTT.

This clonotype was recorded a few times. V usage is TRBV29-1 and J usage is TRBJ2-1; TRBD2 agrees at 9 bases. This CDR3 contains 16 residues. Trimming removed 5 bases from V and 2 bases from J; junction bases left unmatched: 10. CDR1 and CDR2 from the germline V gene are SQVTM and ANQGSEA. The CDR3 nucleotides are TGCAGCGTTTATATAGCGGGAGTGGATACCTACAATGAGCAGTTCTTC. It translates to CSVYIAGVDTYNEQFF.

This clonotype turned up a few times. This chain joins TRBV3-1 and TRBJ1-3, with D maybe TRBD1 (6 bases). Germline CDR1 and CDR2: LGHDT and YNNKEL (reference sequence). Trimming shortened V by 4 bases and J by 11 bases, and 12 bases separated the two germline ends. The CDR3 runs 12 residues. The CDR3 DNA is TGTGCCAGCAGCCCCCTACAGGGTCCCATATATTTT. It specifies CASSPLQGPIYF.

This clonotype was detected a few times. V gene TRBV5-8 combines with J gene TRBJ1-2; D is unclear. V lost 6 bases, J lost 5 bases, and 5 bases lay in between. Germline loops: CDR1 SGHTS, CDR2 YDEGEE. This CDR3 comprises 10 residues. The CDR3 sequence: CASMPYGYTF. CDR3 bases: TGTGCCAGCATGCCGTATGGCTACACCTTC.